This T cell receptor beta chain was documented in a study of blood T cell repertoires in COVID-19. Recruits, aged roughly 18 to 89 years, lived in 24 US areas. Categorization into cohorts depended on clinical history that participants reported. Authors' methods: Estimation of nucleated cell counts was performed using reference gene primer amplification. This table comes from immunoSEQ multiplex PCR, and its TCRdb copy is limited to in-frame clones, with some not included. V and J calls and clone size are copied from that table; D and trimming were computed from the DNA. The sample includes 490,000 or so clones, roughly 90% of them seen just once. Trimming took off 6 bases at V and 4 bases at J, with 12 bases between the two ends. Germline-derived CDR1 and CDR2 are MDHEN and SYDVKM. CDR3 size: 13 residues.

This TCR came from a woman in her 40s who had recovered from COVID-19. This chain joins TRBV28 and TRBJ1-2, with D possibly TRBD1 on 5 matching bases. Sequenced: PBMCs or T cells enriched from blood (not recorded which). CDR3 in amino acids: CASRLQGGYGYTF. CDR3 bases: TGTGCCAGCAGGCTGCAGGGAGGCTATGGCTACACCTTC.